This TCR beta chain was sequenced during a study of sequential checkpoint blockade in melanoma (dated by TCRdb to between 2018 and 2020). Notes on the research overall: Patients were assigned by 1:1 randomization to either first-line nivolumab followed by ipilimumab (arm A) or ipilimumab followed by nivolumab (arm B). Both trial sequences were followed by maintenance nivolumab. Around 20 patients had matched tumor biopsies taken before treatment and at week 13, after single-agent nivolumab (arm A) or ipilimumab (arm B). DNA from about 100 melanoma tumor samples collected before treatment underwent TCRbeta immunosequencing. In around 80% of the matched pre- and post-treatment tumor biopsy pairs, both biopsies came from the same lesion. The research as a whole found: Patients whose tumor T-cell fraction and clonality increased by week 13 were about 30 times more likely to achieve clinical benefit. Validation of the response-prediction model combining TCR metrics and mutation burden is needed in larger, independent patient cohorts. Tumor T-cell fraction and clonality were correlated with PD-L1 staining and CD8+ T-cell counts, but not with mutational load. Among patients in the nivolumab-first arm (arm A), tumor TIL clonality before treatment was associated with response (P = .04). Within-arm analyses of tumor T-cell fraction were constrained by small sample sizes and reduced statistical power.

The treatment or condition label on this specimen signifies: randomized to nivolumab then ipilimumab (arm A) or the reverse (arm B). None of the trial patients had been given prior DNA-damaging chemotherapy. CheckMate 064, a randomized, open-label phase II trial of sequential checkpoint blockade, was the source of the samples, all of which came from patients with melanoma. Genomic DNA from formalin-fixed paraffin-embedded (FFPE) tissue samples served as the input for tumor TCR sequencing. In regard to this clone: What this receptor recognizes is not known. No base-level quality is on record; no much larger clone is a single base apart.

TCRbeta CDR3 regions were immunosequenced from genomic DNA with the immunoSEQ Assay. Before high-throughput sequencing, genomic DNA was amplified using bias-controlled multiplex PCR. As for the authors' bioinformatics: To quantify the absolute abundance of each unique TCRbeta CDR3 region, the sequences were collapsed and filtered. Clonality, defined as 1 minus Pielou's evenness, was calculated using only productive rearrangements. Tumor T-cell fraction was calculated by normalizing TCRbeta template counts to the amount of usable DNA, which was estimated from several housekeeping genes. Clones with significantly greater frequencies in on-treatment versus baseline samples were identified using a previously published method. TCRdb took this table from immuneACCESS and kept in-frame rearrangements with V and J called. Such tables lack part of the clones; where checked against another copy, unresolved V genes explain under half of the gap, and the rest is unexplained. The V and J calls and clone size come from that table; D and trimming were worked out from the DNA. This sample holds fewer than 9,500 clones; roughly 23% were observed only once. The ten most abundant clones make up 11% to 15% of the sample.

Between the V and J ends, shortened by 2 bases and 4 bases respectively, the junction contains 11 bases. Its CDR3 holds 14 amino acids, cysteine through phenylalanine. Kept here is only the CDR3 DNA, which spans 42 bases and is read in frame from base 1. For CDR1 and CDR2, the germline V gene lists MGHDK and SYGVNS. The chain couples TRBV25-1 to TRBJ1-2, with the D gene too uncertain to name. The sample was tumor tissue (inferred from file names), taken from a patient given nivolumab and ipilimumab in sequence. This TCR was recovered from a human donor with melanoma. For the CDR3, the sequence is CASSEGAGAYGYTF. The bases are TGTGCCAGCAGTGAAGGTGCAGGCGCCTATGGCTACACCTTC.